One TCR beta chain is described in this entry. The V gene's germline CDR1 is LGHDT and CDR2 YNNKEL (reference sequence). The CDR3 runs 12 residues. Trimming pared 0 bases from V and 11 bases from J, leaving 10 bases between. In the study's own analysis: Scientists estimated how many nucleated cells there were by amplifying reference gene primers. Clones were read by immunoSEQ multiplex PCR, and TCRdb kept only the in-frame ones, dropping some. That table supplies the V and J calls and clone size; D and trimming were determined from the DNA. Here the sample spans under 300,000 clones, roughly 88% being singletons. These data originate in a study of blood T cell repertoires in COVID-19. Study context: From the United States, Italy and Spain came samples of acute and convalescent COVID-19. The cDNA or gDNA used as material had been derived from T cells, B-cell-depleted T cells, or PBMCs.

The chain carries TRBV3-1 (or the pseudogene TRBV3-2) and TRBJ1-1; D gene ambiguous. The sample consisted of peripheral blood. This clonotype was obtained from a woman between 40 and 55 years old who had recovered from COVID-19. The DNA for the CDR3 is TGTGCCAGCAGCCAAGAAAGTCTAGATGCTTTCTTT. This encodes CASSQESLDAFF.